This entry lists 10 T cell receptor beta chains sequenced from one sample in a study of PD-L1 blockade in urothelial cancer. Clones were sequenced by immunoSEQ multiplex PCR, and TCRdb holds only the in-frame ones, with some missing. The table lists roughly 130,000 clones, 65% to 85% of them singletons, with 3.2% in the top ten. Time point given: pretreatment peripheral blood. The sequencing here drew on PBMCs, taken around atezolizumab (anti-PD-L1) treatment. The receptors were gathered from a man between 45 and 60 years old with urothelial cancer.

The rearrangement joins TRBV19 to TRBJ1-2; 7 nucleotides match TRBD1. Per the germline V gene, CDR1 is LNHDA and CDR2 is SQIVND (reference sequence). The CDR3 extends over 14 amino acids. V dropped 6 bases and J dropped 4; count of bases not matched to a gene: 8. The CDR3 DNA reads TGTGCCAGTAGCTCGCCGGGACAGCTCTATGGCTACACCTTC. Its translation: CASSSPGQLYGYTF.

The J gene is TRBJ2-1, the V gene TRBV7-2, with D unclear. Germline CDR1 reads SGHTA; CDR2 reads FQGNSA. CDR3 length: 13 amino acids. Trimming removed 1 base at V and 5 bases at J, with 6 bases between. CDR3 protein: CASSLVANNEQFF. The CDR3 DNA reads as TGTGCCAGCAGCTTAGTGGCCAACAATGAGCAGTTCTTC.

J is TRBJ2-2 and V is TRBV27, with unresolved D. The CDR3 covers 12 residues. Trimming cost V 3 bases and J 6 bases, with 5 bases left between them. The germline V gene encodes CDR1 MNHEY and CDR2 SMNVEV (reference sequence). The CDR3 region is CASSFPPGELFF. CDR3 bases: TGTGCCAGCAGTTTCCCTCCCGGGGAGCTGTTTTTT.

The chain employs TRBV6-6 and TRBJ1-4, with TRBD1 matching over 7 bases. CDR3 length: 16 residues. After removal of 4 bases from V and 5 bases from J, the junction contained 10 bases not matched to a gene. Germline V gene data show CDR1 as MNHNY and CDR2 as SVGAGI (reference sequence). CDR3 DNA: TGTGCCAGCAGTTCCGGGGTGACAGGGCTAAATGAAAAACTGTTTTTT. Amino acids: CASSSGVTGLNEKLFF.

The chain links TRBV10-2 to TRBJ2-3; 14 nucleotides align to TRBD2. Germline V CDR1 and CDR2: WSHSY, SAAADI. Trimming took 7 bases from V and 14 from J; bases not matched to a gene: 5. The CDR3 spans 12 residues. This chain's CDR3 is CASTDGTSGRYF. DNA of the CDR3: TGCGCCAGCACTGACGGGACTAGCGGGAGGTATTTT.

V and J are TRBV7-9 and TRBJ1-4; 7 nucleotides match TRBD1. From germline, CDR1 is SEHNR and CDR2 FQNEAQ (reference sequence). The CDR3 runs 15 residues. V shed 4 bases and J 4 bases; nucleotides not matched to a gene: 6. The CDR3 sequence is CASSSTGQLNEKLFF. The CDR3 bases are TGTGCCAGCAGCTCCACGGGACAGCTTAATGAAAAACTGTTTTTT.

The gene calls are TRBV6-5 and TRBJ2-1, with 8 bases identical to TRBD1. The CDR3 runs to 15 residues. The germline V gene has CDR1 MNHEY and CDR2 SVGAGI. J lost 3 bases, V lost 5 bases, and 6 bases had no gene match. The CDR3 sequence is CASSPGQGLYNEQFF. DNA of the CDR3: TGTGCCAGCAGTCCTGGACAGGGTCTCTACAATGAGCAGTTCTTC.

This sequence joins TRBV4-2 and TRBJ2-7, with 9 bases lining up with TRBD2. Germline-derived CDR1 and CDR2 are LGHNA and YNFKEQ. V lost 3 bases to trimming and J lost 2 bases; unmatched junction nucleotides: 8. This CDR3 has 16 residues. For the CDR3, the DNA is TGTGCCAGCAGCCAGGTAGCGGGAGATGGGACCTACGAGCAGTACTTC. Amino acids: CASSQVAGDGTYEQYF.

CDR3 bases: TGTGCCAGCAGTTTATTTTTCGGCATTCGGGGTGACTACGAGCAGTACTTC. Translated, it gives CASSLFFGIRGDYEQYF. This chain links TRBV28 with TRBJ2-7; D might be TRBD2 (5 bases). The CDR3 runs to 17 residues. Between the trimmed V and J ends, which lost 1 base and 3 bases, there was a span of 19 bases. Looked up from germline, CDR1 is MDHEN and CDR2 is SYDVKM. Filled out from reference TRBV28 and TRBJ2-7, the complete variable domain reads DVKVTQSSRYLVKRTGEKVFLECVQDMDHENMFWYRQDPGLGLRLIYFSYDVKMKEKGDIPEGYSVSREKKERFSLILESASTNQTSMYLCASSLFFGIRGDYEQYFGPGTRLTVT.

V is TRBV21-1 and J is TRBJ2-2; the D call of TRBD2 is as the table states it, not checked on the DNA. TRBV21-1 is deemed a pseudogene. This CDR3 is built from 14 residues. CDR3 protein: CASSKVENTGELFF. The CDR3 bases are TGTGCCAGCAGCAAAGTAGAGAACACCGGGGAGCTGTTTTTT.